Below, 26 T cell receptor beta chains from the same sample are listed, as sequenced in a study of T cells in Graves' hyperthyroidism and ophthalmopathy. Researchers took RNA transcripts and amplified the TCR beta CDR3 regions from them. The HTBI set primed first-round TCR CDR3 RT-PCR. A single record per CDR3 protein comes from TCRdb applying MiXCR to the multiplex PCR reads. The sample yields 400,000 to 500,000 distinct CDR3 sequences, 14% to 15% seen once. Sequencing used blood. The receptors were gathered from a man aged 18 to 35 with Graves' ophthalmopathy.

This clonotype was counted ten times or more. The chain recombines TRBV7-8 with TRBJ1-1; D unresolved. CDR1 and CDR2 (germline): SGHVS, FQNEAQ. The ends were cut back, 2 bases at V and 3 bases at J, with 16 bases in the middle. CDR3 size: 16 residues. In DNA form, the CDR3 reads TGTGCCAGCAGCTTAAGGGATCCACGGGCAGACACTGAAGCTTTCTTT. It yields the protein CASSLRDPRADTEAFF. The variable domain in full, with the rest retrieved from reference TRBV7-8 and TRBJ1-1, is GAGVSQSPRYKVAKRGQDVALRCDPISGHVSLFWYQQALGQGPEFLTYFQNEAQLDKSGLPSDRFFAERPEGSVSTLKIQRTQQEDSAVYLCASSLRDPRADTEAFFGQGTRLTVV.

This clonotype was detected a few times. The genes are TRBV5-1 and TRBJ2-3; no clear D gene. Germline V gene lookup returns CDR1 SGHRS and CDR2 YFSETQ. This CDR3 has 17 residues. V was clipped by 0 bases and J by 4 bases, with 18 bases between them. The CDR3 bases are TGCGCCAGCAGCTTGGGGCCCCTAGGTGCCCCCGCAGATACGCAGTATTTT. This gives the protein CASSLGPLGAPADTQYF. The variable domain in full, completed from reference TRBV5-1 and TRBJ2-3, reads KAGVTQTPRYLIKTRGQQVTLSCSPISGHRSVSWYQQTPGQGLQFLFEYFSETQRNKGNFPGRFSGRQFSNSRSEMNVSTLELGDSALYLCASSLGPLGAPADTQYFGPGTRLTVL.

Ten or more counts support this clonotype. The rearrangement joins TRBV6-1 to TRBJ1-6; 10 nucleotides agree with TRBD1. J was trimmed by 9 bases and V by 3 bases; bases with no gene match: 2. This CDR3 is built from 14 residues. CDR1 and CDR2 from the germline V gene are MNHNS and SASEGT. The CDR3 is CASSDRTGGSPLHF. The CDR3 nucleotides read TGTGCCAGCAGTGACCGGACAGGGGGTTCACCCCTCCACTTT.

This clonotype was counted between two and nine times. This chain connects TRBV9 to TRBJ2-1; TRBD2 matches at 10 bases. The CDR3 consists of 19 residues. Germline-derived CDR1 and CDR2 are SGDLS and YYNGEE. Trimming at V came to 4 bases and at J to 8 bases, leaving 21 bases not matched to a gene. CDR3 nucleotide sequence: TGTGCCAGCAGCCTCCCCGATAGCGGGAGGTCGGTGGGATTGGATGAGCAGTTCTTC. Translation: CASSLPDSGRSVGLDEQFF.

This sequence joins TRBV4-1 and TRBJ1-5, with unresolved D. This CDR3 is built from 17 residues. The germline V and J ends were trimmed by 1 base and 0 bases, with 13 bases remaining between them. The germline CDR1 and CDR2 sequences are MGHRA and YSYEKL. The CDR3 DNA follows: TGCGCCAGCAGCCAAGTAGATATGGGGTTTAGCAATCAGCCCCAGCATTTT. Protein: CASSQVDMGFSNQPQHF.

CDR3 loop: CASLRDRDTQYF. In DNA, the CDR3 is TGTGCCAGCTTGCGCGACAGGGACACGCAGTATTTT. V gene TRBV18 combines with J gene TRBJ2-3, with TRBD1 matching 7 bases. This CDR3 has 12 residues. Germline assignment: CDR1 KGHSH and CDR2 LQKENI. V dropped 7 bases and J dropped 9; count of bases not matched to a gene: 7.

This clonotype was recorded at least ten times. The rearrangement uses TRBV11-2 and TRBJ1-3; D unclear. The CDR3 sequence is 18 residues long. Per the germline V gene, CDR1 is SGHAT and CDR2 is FQNNGV. Trimming removed 1 base at V and 0 bases at J, with 16 bases between. The CDR3 DNA is TGTGCCAGCAGCTTAGTGGCTGGAGAGGCAAACTCTGGAAACACCATATATTTT. Its translation: CASSLVAGEANSGNTIYF.

The chain employs TRBV29-1 and TRBJ2-2; 12 bases agree with TRBD2. With 4 bases clipped from V and 6 bases from J, the junction kept 3 bases outside the gene matches. Germline V gene lookup returns CDR1 SQVTM and CDR2 ANQGSEA. The CDR3 length is 14 residues. The CDR3 nucleotides are TGCAGCGTTGTAACTAGCGGGGGGCCCGGGGAGCTGTTTTTT. It translates to CSVVTSGGPGELFF.

The chain couples TRBV6-4 to TRBJ2-3; D possibly corresponds to TRBD1 (5 bases). The V and J ends lost 5 bases and 1 base respectively, with 13 bases between them. The CDR3 sequence is 15 residues long. In germline, CDR1 is MRHNA, CDR2 SNTAGT. The CDR3: CASSIGPQGTDTQYF. For the CDR3, the DNA is TGTGCCAGCAGTATTGGCCCACAGGGCACAGATACGCAGTATTTT.

This clonotype was observed many times. The genes are TRBV5-1 and TRBJ1-1; no clear D gene. CDR1 is SGHRS, CDR2 YFSETQ, per germline. V gave up 2 bases and J gave up 3 bases, with 11 bases separating them. The CDR3 has 14 amino acids. CDR3 sequence reads: CASSFWGGDTEAFF. The CDR3 DNA sequence: TGCGCCAGCAGCTTTTGGGGAGGAGACACTGAAGCTTTCTTT.

This chain uses TRBV2 with TRBJ2-2, with unresolved D. Germline V lookup: CDR1 SNHLY, CDR2 FYNNEI. V was trimmed by 3 bases and J by 6 bases, leaving 5 bases between them. CDR3 length: 12 amino acids. CDR3 DNA sequence: TGTGCCAGCAGTGACGGCGCCGGGGAGCTGTTTTTT. It codes for CASSDGAGELFF.

This clonotype was counted only a few times. V and J are TRBV9 and TRBJ2-7; the match to TRBD1 covers 9 bases. J lost 6 bases, V lost 3 bases, and 7 bases had no gene match. From germline, CDR1 is SGDLS and CDR2 YYNGEE. There are 14 residues in the CDR3. The CDR3 here is CASSGAGTGFEQYF. DNA for the CDR3: TGTGCCAGCAGCGGTGCCGGGACAGGGTTCGAGCAGTACTTC.

This clonotype was recorded a few times. The rearrangement links TRBV30 to TRBJ2-1; 8 bases map to TRBD2. V was pared by 0 bases and J by 7 bases, with 5 bases of the junction left unmatched. The CDR3 totals 14 residues. Looked up from germline, CDR1 is GTSNPN and CDR2 is SVGIG (reference sequence). This CDR3 reads CAWSVGSGENEQFF. In nucleotides, the CDR3 is TGTGCCTGGAGTGTAGGTAGCGGGGAAAATGAGCAGTTCTTC. Supplemented by reference TRBV30 and TRBJ2-1, the full variable domain reads SQTIHQWPATLVQPVGSPLSLECTVEGTSNPNLYWYRQAAGRGLQLLFYSVGIGQISSEVPQNLSASRPQDRQFILSSKKLLLSDSGFYLCAWSVGSGENEQFFGPGTRLTVL.

The chain employs TRBV11-3 and TRBJ1-6; TRBD1 matches 8 bases. With V trimmed by 0 bases and J by 7 bases, 5 bases remained unmatched. The CDR3 consists of 16 residues. Germline CDR1 reads SGHNT; CDR2 reads YENEEA. The CDR3 bases are TGTGCCAGCAGCTTAGAACAGGGGGGGGGAAATTCACCCCTCCACTTT. The encoded protein is CASSLEQGGGNSPLHF.

This clonotype was seen repeatedly, ten times or more. The chain uses TRBV20-1 and TRBJ2-3; a weak D match, TRBD1 (5 bases). V shed 5 bases and J shed 0 bases, with 15 bases lying between them. This CDR3 has 15 residues. CDR1 DFQATT and CDR2 SNEGSKA come from the germline V gene (reference sequence). The CDR3 sequence: CSAPIGASSTDTQYF. DNA of the CDR3: TGCAGTGCTCCTATAGGGGCTTCTAGCACAGATACGCAGTATTTT.

This clonotype was seen ten or more times. The chain combines TRBV5-8 with TRBJ2-1; TRBD2 matches 10 bases. V lost 4 bases to trimming and J lost 4 bases; unmatched junction nucleotides: 11. The CDR3 length is 17 residues. Looked up from germline, CDR1 is SGHTS and CDR2 is YDEGEE. The CDR3 region has the DNA TGTGCCAGCAGCCTGTTGAAGACTAGCGGGTCTTACAATGAGCAGTTCTTC. Translated, it gives CASSLLKTSGSYNEQFF.

The count of this clonotype is one. The chain employs TRBV7-2 and TRBJ2-1, with D maybe TRBD2 (5 bases). The V and J ends lost 6 bases and 6 bases respectively, with 12 bases between them. Germline V lookup: CDR1 SGHTA, CDR2 FQGNSA. This CDR3 has 13 amino acids. The DNA for the CDR3 is TGTGCCAGCAGAGGGAGCCCGTTCAATGAGCAGTTCTTC. Its protein is CASRGSPFNEQFF. Complete variable domain (other parts from reference TRBV7-2 and TRBJ2-1): GAGVSQSPSNKVTEKGKDVELRCDPISGHTALYWYRQSLGQGLEFLIYFQGNSAPDKSGLPSDRFSAERTGGSVSTLTIQRTQQEDSAVYLCASRGSPFNEQFFGPGTRLTVL.

This clonotype was observed at least ten times. J is TRBJ1-5 and V is TRBV4-1, with D maybe TRBD1 (5 bases). The CDR3 extends over 13 amino acids. From germline, CDR1 is MGHRA and CDR2 YSYEKL. V lost 0 bases, J lost 5 bases, and 5 bases lay in between. CDR3 loop: CASSQDRDQPQHF. For the CDR3, the DNA is TGCGCCAGCAGCCAAGACAGGGATCAGCCCCAGCATTTT.

The CDR3 DNA sequence: TGTGCCAGTAGCCCGGCGAACACCGGGGAGCTGTTTTTT. Encoded protein: CASSPANTGELFF. This chain joins TRBV19 and TRBJ2-2; no definite D call. CDR1 is LNHDA and CDR2 is SQIVND in the germline V gene (reference sequence). The CDR3 sequence is 13 residues long. Trimming took 6 bases from V and 0 from J, leaving 5 bases between them.

This chain links TRBV4-1 with TRBJ1-4; unclear D gene. Germline V gene sequence: CDR1 MGHRA, CDR2 YSYEKL. The ends were cut back, 0 bases at V and 0 bases at J, with 8 bases in the middle. The CDR3 extends over 16 amino acids. The CDR3 spells CASSQDNTATNEKLFF. The CDR3 nucleotides read TGCGCCAGCAGCCAAGACAATACGGCAACTAATGAAAAACTGTTTTTT.

To note about this clonotype: It may be a read error: a sequence one base away is much more abundant. The chain is built from TRBV4-1 and TRBJ2-4, with D possibly being TRBD2 (5 bases). CDR1 MGHRA and CDR2 YSYEKL come from the germline V gene. The CDR3 has 16 residues. CDR3 sequence: CVSSREIAGSSNIQYF. The CDR3 DNA reads TGCGTCAGCAGCCGGGAAATCGCGGGCTCCAGCAACATTCAGTACTTC.

This clonotype was counted ten times or more. V gene TRBV10-3 combines with J gene TRBJ2-7; D assignment may be TRBD1 or TRBD2 (7 bases each). Germline CDR1 is ENHRY and CDR2 is SYGVKD. The CDR3 contains 15 residues. Trimming removed 5 bases from V and 2 bases from J, with 16 bases in between. The DNA of the CDR3 is TGTGCCATCAGTCGTGAAGCGGGACAGACCTACGAGCAGTACTTC. As protein: CAISREAGQTYEQYF.

The rearrangement joins TRBV7-9 to TRBJ2-5; D could derive from TRBD1 or TRBD2 (5 bases each). The ends were cut back, 5 bases at V and 0 bases at J, with 13 bases in the middle. Looked up from germline, CDR1 is SEHNR and CDR2 is FQNEAQ (reference sequence). The CDR3 is 15 amino acids. CDR3 coding DNA: TGTGCCAGCAGCGCTCGGGGCAGGTACCAAGAGACCCAGTACTTC. Translated: CASSARGRYQETQYF.

This clonotype was recorded many times. V gene TRBV6-2 or TRBV6-3 combines with J gene TRBJ2-2; D gene uncertain. V lost 6 bases, J lost 5 bases, and 10 bases lay in between. Per the germline V gene, CDR1 is MNHEY and CDR2 is SVGEGT. The CDR3 is 13 residues long. The CDR3 bases are TGTGCCAGCAGCCTGACGGAAACCGGGGAGCTGTTTTTT. Translating it yields CASSLTETGELFF.

The chain combines TRBV30 with TRBJ2-3; TRBD2 matches at 8 bases. The J segment lost 4 bases and the V segment lost 0 bases, leaving 0 bases of the junction unmatched. The CDR3 length is 13 residues. Germline CDR1 GTSNPN, CDR2 SVGIG (reference sequence). In DNA form, the CDR3 reads TGTGCCTGGAGTGTAGCGGGGGCAGATACGCAGTATTTT. It specifies CAWSVAGADTQYF. The full variable domain, completed using reference TRBV30 and TRBJ2-3, is SQTIHQWPATLVQPVGSPLSLECTVEGTSNPNLYWYRQAAGRGLQLLFYSVGIGQISSEVPQNLSASRPQDRQFILSSKKLLLSDSGFYLCAWSVAGADTQYFGPGTRLTVL.

There are many counts of this clonotype. V usage is TRBV27 and J usage is TRBJ2-7; perhaps TRBD2 as D (5 bases). The CDR3 is 13 amino acids. CDR1 MNHEY and CDR2 SMNVEV come from the germline V gene (reference sequence). The ends were cut back, 6 bases at V and 7 bases at J, with 16 bases in the middle. This CDR3 is CASRPPDGGEQYF. The CDR3 DNA reads TGTGCCAGCAGACCCCCGGACGGCGGGGAGCAGTACTTC.